This T cell receptor (beta chain) was captured by sequencing in a study of blood T cell repertoires in COVID-19. Original processing notes: Nucleated cell counts were estimated from reference gene primer amplification. Repertoires were generated with immunoSEQ multiplex PCR, while TCRdb's copy carries only in-frame clones and drops some. The V and J calls and clone size come from that table; D and trimming were worked out from the DNA. Of 400,000 to 500,000 clones listed, about 88% were seen once; the top ten hold about 1.5%. The age range of participants was about 18 to 90 years, with residence in about two dozen US areas. Researchers sorted participants into cohorts using their self-reported clinical history. The ends were cut back, 1 base at V and 5 bases at J, with 12 bases in the middle. The germline gives CDR1 SGDLS, CDR2 YYNGEE. The CDR3 loop spans 15 amino acids.

This sequence was found in a young woman who had been exposed to COVID-19. What was sequenced was PBMCs or T cells enriched from blood (not recorded which). This chain joins TRBV9 and TRBJ2-2, with D perhaps TRBD2 (5 bases). The DNA for the CDR3 is TGTGCCAGCAGCGTACCCCCCTCGGGGACCGGGGAGCTGTTTTTT. Its protein product is CASSVPPSGTGELFF.